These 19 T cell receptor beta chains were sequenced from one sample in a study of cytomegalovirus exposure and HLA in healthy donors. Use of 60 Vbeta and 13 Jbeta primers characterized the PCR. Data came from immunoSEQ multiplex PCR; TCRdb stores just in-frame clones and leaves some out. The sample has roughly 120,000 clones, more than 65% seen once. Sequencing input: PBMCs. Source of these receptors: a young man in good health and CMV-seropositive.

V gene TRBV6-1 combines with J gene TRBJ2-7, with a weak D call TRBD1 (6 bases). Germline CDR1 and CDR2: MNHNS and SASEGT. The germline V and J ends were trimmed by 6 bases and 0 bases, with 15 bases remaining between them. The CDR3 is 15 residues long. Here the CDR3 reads CASRNKTGLSYEQYF. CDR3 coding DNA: TGTGCCAGCAGAAACAAGACAGGCCTCTCCTACGAGCAGTACTTC.

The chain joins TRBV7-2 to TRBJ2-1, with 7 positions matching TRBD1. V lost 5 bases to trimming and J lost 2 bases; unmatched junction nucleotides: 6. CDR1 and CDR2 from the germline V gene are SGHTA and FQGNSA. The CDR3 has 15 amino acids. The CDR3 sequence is CASSPGTVPYNEQFF. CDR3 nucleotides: TGTGCCAGCAGCCCAGGGACAGTACCCTACAATGAGCAGTTCTTC.

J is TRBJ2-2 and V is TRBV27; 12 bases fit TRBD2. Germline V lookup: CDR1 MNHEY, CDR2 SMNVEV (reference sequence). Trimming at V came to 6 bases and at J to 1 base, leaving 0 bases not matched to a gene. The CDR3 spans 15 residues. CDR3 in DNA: TGTGCCAGCAGACTAGCGGGGGGGAACACCGGGGAGCTGTTTTTT. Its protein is CASRLAGGNTGELFF.

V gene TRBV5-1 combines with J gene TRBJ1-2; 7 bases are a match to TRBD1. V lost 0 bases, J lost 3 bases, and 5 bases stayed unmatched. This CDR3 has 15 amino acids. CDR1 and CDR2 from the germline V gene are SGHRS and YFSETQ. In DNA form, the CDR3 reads TGCGCCAGCAGCTTGGTCCCCAGGGGGGACTATGGCTACACCTTC. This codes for CASSLVPRGDYGYTF.

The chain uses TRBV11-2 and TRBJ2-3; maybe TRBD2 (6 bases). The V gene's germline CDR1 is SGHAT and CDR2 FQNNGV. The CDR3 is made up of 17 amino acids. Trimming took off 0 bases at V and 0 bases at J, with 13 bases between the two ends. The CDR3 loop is CASSLDLEGLSTDTQYF. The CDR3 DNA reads TGTGCCAGCAGCTTAGATTTGGAGGGGCTAAGCACAGATACGCAGTATTTT.

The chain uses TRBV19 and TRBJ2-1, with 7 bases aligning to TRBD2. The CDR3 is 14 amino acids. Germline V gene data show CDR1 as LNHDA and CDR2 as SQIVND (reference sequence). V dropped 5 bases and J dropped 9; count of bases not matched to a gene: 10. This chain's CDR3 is CASSPSRGDGEQFF. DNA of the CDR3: TGTGCCAGTAGTCCGAGTCGGGGGGACGGTGAGCAGTTCTTC.

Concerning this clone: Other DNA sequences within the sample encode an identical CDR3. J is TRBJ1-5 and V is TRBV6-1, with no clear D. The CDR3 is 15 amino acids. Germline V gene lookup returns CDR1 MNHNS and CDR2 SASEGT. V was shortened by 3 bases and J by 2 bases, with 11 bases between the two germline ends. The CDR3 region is CASSESNRGNQPQHF. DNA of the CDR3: TGTGCCAGCAGTGAGTCGAACAGAGGCAATCAGCCCCAGCATTTT.

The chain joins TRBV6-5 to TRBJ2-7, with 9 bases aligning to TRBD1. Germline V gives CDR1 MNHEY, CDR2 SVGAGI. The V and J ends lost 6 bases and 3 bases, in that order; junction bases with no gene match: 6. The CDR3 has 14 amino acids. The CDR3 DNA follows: TGTGCCAGCAGCAGAACGGGACAGGGCTACGAGCAGTACTTC. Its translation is CASSRTGQGYEQYF.

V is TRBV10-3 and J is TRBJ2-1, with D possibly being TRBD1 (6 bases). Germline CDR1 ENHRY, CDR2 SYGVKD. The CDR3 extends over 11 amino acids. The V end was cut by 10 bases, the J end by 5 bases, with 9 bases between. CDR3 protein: CATWTDNEQFF. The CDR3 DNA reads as TGTGCCACATGGACAGACAATGAGCAGTTCTTC.

The CDR3 nucleotides are TGTGCCAGCAGACTCGGGGGGACCTACACCGGGGAGCTGTTTTTT. Protein: CASRLGGTYTGELFF. The chain uses TRBV11-1 and TRBJ2-2, with TRBD2 identical over 7 bases. The junction had 7 bases not matched to a gene; V was cut back by 6 bases and J by 3 bases. The CDR3 runs 15 residues. The germline CDR1 and CDR2 sequences are SGHAT and FQDESV (reference sequence). Supplemented by reference TRBV11-1 and TRBJ2-2, the full variable domain reads EAEVAQSPRYKITEKSQAVAFWCDPISGHATLYWYRQILGQGPELLVQFQDESVVDDSQLPKDRFSAERLKGVDSTLKIQPAELGDSAMYLCASRLGGTYTGELFFGEGSRLTVL.

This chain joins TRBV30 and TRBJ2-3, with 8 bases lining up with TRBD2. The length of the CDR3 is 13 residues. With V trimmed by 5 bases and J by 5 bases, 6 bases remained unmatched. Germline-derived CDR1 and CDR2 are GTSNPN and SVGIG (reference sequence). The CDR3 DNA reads TGTGCCTGGCACGGGGGGGTGGTAGATACGCAGTATTTT. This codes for CAWHGGVVDTQYF.

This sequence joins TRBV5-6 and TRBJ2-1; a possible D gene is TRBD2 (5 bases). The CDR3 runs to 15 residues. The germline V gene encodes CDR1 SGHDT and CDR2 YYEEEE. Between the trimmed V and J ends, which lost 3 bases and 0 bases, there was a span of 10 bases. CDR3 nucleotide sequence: TGTGCCAGCAGCTCTCCAGGAGGCTCCTACAATGAGCAGTTCTTC. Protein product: CASSSPGGSYNEQFF.

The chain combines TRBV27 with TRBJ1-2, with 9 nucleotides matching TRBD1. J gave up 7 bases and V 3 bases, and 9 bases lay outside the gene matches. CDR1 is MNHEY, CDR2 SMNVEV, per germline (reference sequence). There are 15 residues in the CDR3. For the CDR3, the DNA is TGTGCCAGCAGTTTGGGACCCGGGACAGGGTTTGGCTACACCTTC. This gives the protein CASSLGPGTGFGYTF.

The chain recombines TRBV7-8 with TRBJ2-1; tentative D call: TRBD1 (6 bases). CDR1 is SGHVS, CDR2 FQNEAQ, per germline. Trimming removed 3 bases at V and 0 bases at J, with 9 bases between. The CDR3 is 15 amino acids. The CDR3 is CASSFQGSSYNEQFF. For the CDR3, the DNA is TGTGCCAGCAGCTTTCAGGGGAGCTCCTACAATGAGCAGTTCTTC.

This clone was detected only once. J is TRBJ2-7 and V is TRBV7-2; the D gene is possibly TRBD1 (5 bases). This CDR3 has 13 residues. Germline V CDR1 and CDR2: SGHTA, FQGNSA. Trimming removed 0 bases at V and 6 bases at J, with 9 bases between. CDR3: CASSLAGLGEQYF. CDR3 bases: TGTGCCAGCAGCTTAGCGGGGCTAGGCGAGCAGTACTTC.

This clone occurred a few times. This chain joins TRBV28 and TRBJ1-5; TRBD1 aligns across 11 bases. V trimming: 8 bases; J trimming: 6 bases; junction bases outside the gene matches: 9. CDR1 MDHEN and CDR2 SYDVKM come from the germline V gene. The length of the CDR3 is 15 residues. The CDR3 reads CASLNLGQGAQPQHF. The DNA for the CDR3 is TGTGCCAGCCTTAATCTCGGACAGGGGGCTCAGCCCCAGCATTTT.

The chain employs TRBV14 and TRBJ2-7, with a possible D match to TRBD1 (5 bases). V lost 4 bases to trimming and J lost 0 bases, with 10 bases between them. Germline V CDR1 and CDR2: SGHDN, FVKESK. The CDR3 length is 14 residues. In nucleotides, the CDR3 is TGTGCCAGCAGCCCCTGGGGCAGCTCCTACGAGCAGTACTTC. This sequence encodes CASSPWGSSYEQYF.

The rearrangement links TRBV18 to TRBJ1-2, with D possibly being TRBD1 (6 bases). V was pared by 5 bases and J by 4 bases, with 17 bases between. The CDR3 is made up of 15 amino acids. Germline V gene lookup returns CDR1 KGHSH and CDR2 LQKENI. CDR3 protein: CASSTPMGDTYGYTF. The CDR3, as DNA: TGTGCCAGCTCAACTCCGATGGGGGACACCTATGGCTACACCTTC. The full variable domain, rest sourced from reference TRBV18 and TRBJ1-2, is NAGVMQNPRHLVRRRGQEARLRCSPMKGHSHVYWYRQLPEEGLKFMVYLQKENIIDESGMPKERFSAEFPKEGPSILRIQQVVRGDSAAYFCASSTPMGDTYGYTFGSGTRLTVV.

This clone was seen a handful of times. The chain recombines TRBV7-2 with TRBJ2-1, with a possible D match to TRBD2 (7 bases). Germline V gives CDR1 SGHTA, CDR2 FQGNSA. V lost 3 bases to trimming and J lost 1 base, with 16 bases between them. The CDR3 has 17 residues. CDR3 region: CASSLGGATGSYNEQFF. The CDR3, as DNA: TGTGCCAGCAGCTTGGGGGGGGCGACGGGTTCCTACAATGAGCAGTTCTTC.